This TCR beta chain was recovered during a study of Ad26.COV2.S vaccination and SARS-CoV-2 variants. Study as a whole: Donor had been placed in the Ad26.COV2.S arm of the COV1001 trial.

Treatment meaning: around 19 received Ad26.COV2.S at low or high dose, single or two shots; 5 received placebo; per-sample allocation not given. Sampling was done on day 63 after the first vaccine or placebo injection. Clones were sequenced by immunoSEQ multiplex PCR, and TCRdb holds only the in-frame ones, with some missing. The table lists more than 350,000 clones, 90% of them singletons. Germline CDR1 is SGHNT and CDR2 is YYREEE (reference sequence). This CDR3 region has 15 residues. The V gene end was trimmed by 0 bases and the J gene end by 8 bases; junction bases not matched to a gene: 5. The source of this sequence is a person aged 18-60 years who received the Ad26.COV2.S COVID-19 vaccine or a placebo. The V gene is TRBV5-4, the J gene TRBJ2-1, with 10 bases lining up with TRBD2. This sample comprised peripheral blood, obtained in a trial of Ad26.COV2.S vaccine versus placebo. The CDR3 protein is CASSLDSGRFDEQFF. CDR3 bases: TGTGCCAGCAGCTTGGATAGCGGGAGGTTCGATGAGCAGTTCTTC.